The present T cell receptor beta chain was sequenced within a study of shared clonotypes between healthy human individuals. For this clone: Its antigen is not known.

This CDR3 region has 15 residues. Germline V lookup: CDR1 ENHRY, CDR2 SYGVKD. J gave up 8 bases and V 3 bases, and 4 bases lay outside the gene matches. Study results and limitations: Among non-shared clonotypes, generation probabilities were lower than among those shared by all four donors.

Deep was the level at which the assay was run. Genomic DNA from each subset was divided evenly over several immunoSEQ plates. Using immunoSEQ multiplex PCR, the repertoire was profiled, and TCRdb retains in-frame clones only, with some absent. The table includes 800,000 or so clones, approximately 96% detected once. Terminally differentiated effector memory CD45RA+ cells were excluded from the naive CD8 cells, which were CD45RO-negative and positively selected for CCR7. All of the donors resided in Nashville, Tennessee, and each was a Caucasian adult. Sequencing input: naive CD8+ T cells sorted from blood. This receptor was taken from a man aged 30-40 years in good health. The chain employs TRBV10-3 and TRBJ2-1, with 13 bases matching TRBD2. CDR3 sequence (DNA): TGTGCCATCAGTGACGGGACTAGCGGGATCCATGAGCAGTTCTTC. It specifies CAISDGTSGIHEQFF.